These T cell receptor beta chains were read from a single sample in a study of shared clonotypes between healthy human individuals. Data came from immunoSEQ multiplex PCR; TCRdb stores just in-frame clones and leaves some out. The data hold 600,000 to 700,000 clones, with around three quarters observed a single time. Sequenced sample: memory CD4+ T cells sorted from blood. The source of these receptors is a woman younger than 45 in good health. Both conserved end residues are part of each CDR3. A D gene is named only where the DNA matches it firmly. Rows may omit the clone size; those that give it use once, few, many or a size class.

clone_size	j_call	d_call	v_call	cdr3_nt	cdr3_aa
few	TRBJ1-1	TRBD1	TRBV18	TGTGCCAGCTCACCAAGACAGGGTGAAGCTTTCTTT	CASSPRQGEAFF
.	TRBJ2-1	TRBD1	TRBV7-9	TGTGCCAGCAGCTACAAATCTGTGGGGACAGGGAGTAGAAATGAGCAGTTCTTC	CASSYKSVGTGSRNEQFF
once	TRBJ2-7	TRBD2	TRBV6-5	TGTGCCAGCAGTTACTCCCTAGCGGGAGGGCACGAGCAGTACTTC	CASSYSLAGGHEQYF
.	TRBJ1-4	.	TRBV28	TGTGCCAGCAGTTTACTACAGATTAATGAAAAACTGTTTTTT	CASSLLQINEKLFF
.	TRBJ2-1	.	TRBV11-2	TGTGCCAGCAGCTTCTCTCATAGAGCCTCCTACAATGAGCAGTTCTTC	CASSFSHRASYNEQFF
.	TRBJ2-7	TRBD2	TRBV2	TGTGCCAGCAGCAAGACTAGCTGGCCATACGAGCAGTACTTC	CASSKTSWPYEQYF
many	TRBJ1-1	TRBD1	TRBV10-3	TGTGCCATCAGTGATAGGACAGGGGGTATGAACACTGAAGCTTTCTTT	CAISDRTGGMNTEAFF
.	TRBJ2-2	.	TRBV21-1	TGTGCCAGCAGCAGCCGACTAGCGGGTAACACCGGGGAGCTGTTTTTT	CASSSRLAGNTGELFF
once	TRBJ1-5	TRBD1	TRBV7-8	TGTGCCAGCAGCCTAAAAAGGACAGGGCGTCAGCCCCAGCATTTT	CASSLKRTGRQPQHF
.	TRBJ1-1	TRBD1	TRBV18	TGTGCCAGCTCACCAAGGATAGGGGGCCGGGACACTGAAGCTTTCTTT	CASSPRIGGRDTEAFF
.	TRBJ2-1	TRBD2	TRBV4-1	TGCGCCAGCAGCCCCCTGCGGGCAGCGCTGACTAGCGGGAGTTCAGGTGAGCAGTTCTTC	CASSPLRAALTSGSSGEQFF
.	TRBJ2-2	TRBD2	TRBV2	TGTGCCAGCAGGGAGGGGACTACGAACACCGGGGAGCTGTTTTTT	CASREGTTNTGELFF
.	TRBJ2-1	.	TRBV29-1	TGCAGCGTTGATCCGGGACGGAGCTCCTACAATGAGCAGTTCTTC	CSVDPGRSSYNEQFF
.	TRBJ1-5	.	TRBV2	TGTGCCAGCAGTGAAAGGGCCCTCAATCAGCCCCAGCATTTT	CASSERALNQPQHF
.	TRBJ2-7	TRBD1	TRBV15	TGTGCCACCAGCAAGGTGACAGGGCAGGCCGAGCAGTACTTC	CATSKVTGQAEQYF
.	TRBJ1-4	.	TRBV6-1	TGTGCCAGCAGGGGAGACGGGTTGGTGAATGAAAAACTGTTTTTT	CASRGDGLVNEKLFF
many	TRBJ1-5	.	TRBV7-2	TGTGCCAGCAGCTTGATGAGCAGGGTCAATCAGCCCCAGCATTTT	CASSLMSRVNQPQHF
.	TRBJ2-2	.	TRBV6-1	TGTGCCAGCAGTGGAGAAATATTCACCGGGGAGCTGTTTTTT	CASSGEIFTGELFF
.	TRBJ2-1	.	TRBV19	TGTGCCAGTAGTATGGTGAACGGGATTGGTGAGCAGTTCTTC	CASSMVNGIGEQFF
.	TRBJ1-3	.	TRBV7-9	TGTACTTCAGCAAGCTCTGGAAACACCATATATTTT	CTSASSGNTIYF
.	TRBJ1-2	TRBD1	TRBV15	TGTGCCACCAGCAGGGACAGGGACGGGTATGGCTACACCTTC	CATSRDRDGYGYTF
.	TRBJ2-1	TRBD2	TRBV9	TGTGCCAGCAGCCCCCGGGGACTAGCGGGAGGAATCTCCTACAATGAGCAGTTCTTC	CASSPRGLAGGISYNEQFF
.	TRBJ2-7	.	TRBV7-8	TGTGCCAGCAGCTTAGCGGGGAGTACCGAGCAGTACTTC	CASSLAGSTEQYF
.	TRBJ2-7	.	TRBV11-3	TGTGCCAGCAGGACCCCTCCTAGTTGGTTACACGAGCAGTACTTC	CASRTPPSWLHEQYF
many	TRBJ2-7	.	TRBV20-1	TGCAGTGCTCATGAGCACCGCGAGCAGTACTTC	CSAHEHREQYF
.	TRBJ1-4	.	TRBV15	TGTGCCACCAGCAGTAACAGGGATGGGGAAAAACTGTTTTTT	CATSSNRDGEKLFF
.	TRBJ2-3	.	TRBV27	TGTGCCAGCAGTTTATCGGTAAGCGGAAAAAGCACAGATACGCAGTATTTT	CASSLSVSGKSTDTQYF
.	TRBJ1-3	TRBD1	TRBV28	TGTGCCAGGGGCGGGGGACAGGCTCCTTCTTATGGAAACACCATATATTTT	CARGGGQAPSYGNTIYF
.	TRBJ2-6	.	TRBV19	TGTGCCAGTAGGCAAACCGGGACACAATACTCTGGGGCCAACGTCCTGACTTTC	CASRQTGTQYSGANVLTF
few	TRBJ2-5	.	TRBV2	TGTGCCAGCAGCGTCATTCAGCCAGAGACCCAGTACTTC	CASSVIQPETQYF
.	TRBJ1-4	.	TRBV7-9	TGTGCCAGCAGCTTCATTAATCAGGCCTACGGTGCACCTAATGAAAAACTGTTTTTT	CASSFINQAYGAPNEKLFF
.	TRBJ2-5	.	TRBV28	TGTGCCAGCAGTTCCTGGACAAGGTACCAAGAGACCCAGTACTTC	CASSSWTRYQETQYF
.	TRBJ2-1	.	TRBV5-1	TGCGCCAGCAGCTTGGGGACAGACCACAATGAGCAGTTCTTC	CASSLGTDHNEQFF
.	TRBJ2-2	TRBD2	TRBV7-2	TGTGCCAGCAGCTCTAGCCGGACTAGCGGGGCGAACACCGGGGAGCTGTTTTTT	CASSSSRTSGANTGELFF
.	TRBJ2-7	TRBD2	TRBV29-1	TGCAGCGTTGTGGGACTAGCGGGAGAATCCTACGAGCAGTACTTC	CSVVGLAGESYEQYF